Each of the 31 T cell receptor beta chains below was sequenced from the same sample in a study of naive and memory T cell subsets. Amplification of ligated cDNA took four PCR rounds with SP2 and nested alpha and beta constant primers. TCRdb reprocessed the 5' RACE reads with MiXCR, giving one entry per CDR3 protein. This sample has more than 55,000 distinct CDR3 sequences, with around 8% found just once. An oligonucleotide containing a UMI was ligated to the 3' end of TCR cDNA. These receptors were obtained from a female donor in good health.

This chain uses TRBV29-1 with TRBJ2-7; D is tentatively TRBD1 or TRBD2 (5 bases each). Trimming removed 6 bases from V and 2 bases from J, with 17 bases in between. This CDR3 has 14 amino acids. Germline lookup yields CDR1 SQVTM and CDR2 ANQGSEA. Here the CDR3 reads CSVGRGSLTYEQYF. CDR3 in DNA: TGCAGCGTGGGACGCGGATCCCTGACCTACGAGCAGTACTTC.

This clonotype showed up many times. DNA of the CDR3: TGCGCCAGCAGCTCATCAGGGGGCTCTAACTATGGCTACACCTTC. It is translated as CASSSSGGSNYGYTF. The chain uses TRBV4-3 and TRBJ1-2, with 8 positions matching TRBD1. Trimming cost V 5 bases and J 0 bases; bases outside gene matches: 5. CDR3 length: 15 residues. Germline V gene data show CDR1 as LGHNA and CDR2 as YSLEER.

This clonotype has only a few counts. This chain links TRBV12-5 with TRBJ1-2; no definite D call. CDR1 and CDR2 (germline): LGHNT, FRNRAP. The CDR3 totals 10 residues. CDR3 DNA: TGTGACACACGCGGACCCGGCTACACCTTC. Translation: CDTRGPGYTF.

This clonotype appeared many times. J is TRBJ2-3 and V is TRBV20-1; no clear D. Trimming stripped 0 bases from V and 5 bases from J, with 15 bases between. Germline CDR1 and CDR2: DFQATT and SNEGSKA (reference sequence). This CDR3 has 15 amino acids. Here the CDR3 reads CSARERRSSGDTQYF. The DNA of the CDR3 is TGCAGTGCTAGAGAACGGCGGTCCTCAGGAGATACGCAGTATTTT.

This clonotype was observed at least ten times. The V and J genes are TRBV30 and TRBJ2-5; 9 bases align to TRBD1. The germline V gene encodes CDR1 GTSNPN and CDR2 SVGIG (reference sequence). The CDR3 is made up of 13 amino acids. The J segment lost 0 bases and the V segment lost 5 bases, leaving 1 base of the junction unmatched. This CDR3 is CAWGQGNQETQYF. The CDR3 DNA sequence: TGTGCCTGGGGACAGGGGAACCAAGAGACCCAGTACTTC.

This clonotype was detected a few times. CDR3 in amino acids: CASSVGATGELFF. The CDR3 coding sequence is TGTGCCAGCAGCGTAGGAGCTACCGGGGAGCTGTTTTTT. V usage is TRBV9 and J usage is TRBJ2-2; the D is unclear. The ends were cut back, 0 bases at V and 5 bases at J, with 5 bases in the middle. This CDR3 is 13 amino acids long. CDR1 is SGDLS and CDR2 is YYNGEE in the germline V gene.

This clonotype appeared a few times. The chain is built from TRBV7-3 and TRBJ2-7; TRBD1 is a possible D gene (6 bases). Trimming left V 4 bases short and J 6 bases short, with 16 bases between. The CDR3 has 14 amino acids. Germline CDR1 and CDR2: SGHTA and FQGTGA. CDR3 DNA sequence: TGTGCCAGCAGCTGGCAGGGGCCTTTAGGCGAGCAGTACTTC. Translated: CASSWQGPLGEQYF.

This clonotype was recorded at least ten times. The chain joins TRBV7-2 to TRBJ2-1; 11 positions agree with TRBD2. Germline V CDR1 and CDR2: SGHTA, FQGNSA. The junction had 4 bases not matched to a gene; V was cut back by 5 bases and J by 7 bases. The CDR3 has 14 residues. This CDR3 is CASSPRTSGNEQFF. CDR3 nucleotide sequence: TGTGCCAGCAGCCCCAGGACTAGCGGGAATGAGCAGTTCTTC. Variable domain in full (rest from reference TRBV7-2 and TRBJ2-1): GAGVSQSPSNKVTEKGKDVELRCDPISGHTALYWYRQSLGQGLEFLIYFQGNSAPDKSGLPSDRFSAERTGGSVSTLTIQRTQQEDSAVYLCASSPRTSGNEQFFGPGTRLTVL.

This clonotype has more than one count but fewer than ten. The chain carries TRBV28 and TRBJ2-1, with D possibly TRBD1 on 6 matching bases. This CDR3 contains 14 residues. The V and J ends lost 6 bases and 3 bases respectively, with 12 bases between them. Per the germline V gene, CDR1 is MDHEN and CDR2 is SYDVKM. The CDR3 spells CASRANRDYNEQFF. CDR3 nucleotides: TGTGCCAGCAGAGCCAACAGGGACTACAATGAGCAGTTCTTC.

A few counts support this clonotype. The genes are TRBV14 and TRBJ2-1; 11 nucleotides match TRBD2. Trimming removed 3 bases from V and 0 bases from J; junction bases left unmatched: 4. This CDR3 has 17 amino acids. CDR1 is SGHDN, CDR2 FVKESK, per germline. As DNA, the CDR3 is TGTGCCAGCAGCCACTCTAGCGGGAGGAGCTCCTACAATGAGCAGTTCTTC. Its translation is CASSHSSGRSSYNEQFF. The full variable domain, in which reference TRBV14 and TRBJ2-1 provide the parts outside the CDR3, is EAGVTQFPSHSVIEKGQTVTLRCDPISGHDNLYWYRRVMGKEIKFLLHFVKESKQDESGMPNNRFLAERTGGTYSTLKVQPAELEDSGVYFCASSHSSGRSSYNEQFFGPGTRLTVL.

The table lists this clonotype with many counts. The junction shows a germline mismatch at one end, possibly a read error. The genes are TRBV12-3 or TRBV12-4 and TRBJ2-3; tentatively, D is TRBD2 (5 bases). CDR3 length: 15 amino acids. This CDR3 reads CASSLAGLSTDTQYF. The CDR3 region has the DNA TGTGCCAGCAGTCTAGCCGGGCTTAGCACAGATACGCAGTATTTT.

This clonotype was counted ten times or more. For the CDR3, the DNA is TGTGCCAGCAGTTACTGGACAGGGGGCGCCCCGATTGGAAAACTGTTTTTT. It codes for CASSYWTGGAPIGKLFF. The V call is TRBV12-3 or TRBV12-4, the J call TRBJ1-4; 11 nucleotides line up with TRBD1. The CDR3 covers 17 residues. Germline trimming cut 4 bases from V and 10 bases from J; bases unmatched to any gene: 14.

The chain is built from TRBV7-8 and TRBJ2-7; 7 bases align to TRBD2. Germline V gene sequence: CDR1 SGHVS, CDR2 FQNEAQ. This CDR3 has 14 amino acids. The ends lost 2 bases at V and 9 bases at J; junction bases unmatched: 10. This chain's CDR3 is CASSLSGGQTGQYF. CDR3 coding DNA: TGTGCCAGCAGCTTATCGGGAGGTCAGACGGGGCAGTACTTC. Full variable domain (remainder filled in from reference TRBV7-8 and TRBJ2-7): GAGVSQSPRYKVAKRGQDVALRCDPISGHVSLFWYQQALGQGPEFLTYFQNEAQLDKSGLPSDRFFAERPEGSVSTLKIQRTQQEDSAVYLCASSLSGGQTGQYFGPGTRLTVT.

This chain uses TRBV20-1 with TRBJ1-5; D may be TRBD1 (6 bases). This CDR3 spans 14 amino acids. V lost 1 base and J lost 6, with 13 bases in between. Germline V gives CDR1 DFQATT, CDR2 SNEGSKA (reference sequence). The CDR3 reads CSARAQGSGQPQHF. CDR3 nucleotide sequence: TGCAGTGCTAGAGCCCAGGGGTCGGGTCAGCCCCAGCATTTT.

This clonotype came up many times. This chain uses TRBV7-2 with TRBJ2-7; 9 positions match TRBD1. The CDR3 sequence is 13 residues long. With V trimmed by 6 bases and J by 5 bases, 5 bases remained unmatched. CDR1 and CDR2 (germline): SGHTA, FQGNSA. The chain's CDR3 is CASSSGQGNEQYF. CDR3 DNA: TGTGCCAGCAGTTCGGGACAGGGTAACGAGCAGTACTTC. The entire variable domain, with the rest obtained from reference TRBV7-2 and TRBJ2-7, is as follows: GAGVSQSPSNKVTEKGKDVELRCDPISGHTALYWYRQSLGQGLEFLIYFQGNSAPDKSGLPSDRFSAERTGGSVSTLTIQRTQQEDSAVYLCASSSGQGNEQYFGPGTRLTVT.

This clonotype was observed many times. This chain links TRBV9 with TRBJ1-2; D is possibly TRBD1 (5 bases). CDR1 and CDR2 from the germline V gene are SGDLS and YYNGEE. The CDR3 is 15 residues long. V lost 4 bases to trimming and J lost 3 bases, with 16 bases between them. For the CDR3, the DNA is TGTGCCAGCAGCCCCACGTTGGGGCAGTACTATGGCTACACCTTC. Translating it yields CASSPTLGQYYGYTF.

This clonotype appeared many times. A read error may account for a junction end that differs from germline. CDR3 sequence reads: CASSFRTSGGADF. CDR3 DNA: TGTGCCAGCAGCTTTCGGACTAGCGGGGGGGCCGATTTT. This sequence joins TRBV5-4 and TRBJ2-3, with 15 bases matching TRBD2. This CDR3 comprises 13 residues. CDR1 SGHNT and CDR2 YYREEE come from the germline V gene (reference sequence).

The sample holds a few counts of this clonotype. V usage is TRBV3-1 and J usage is TRBJ2-2; possible D gene TRBD1, 6 bases. The CDR3 contains 15 residues. CDR1 and CDR2 (germline): LGHDT, YNNKEL (reference sequence). The germline V and J ends were trimmed by 2 bases and 0 bases, with 7 bases remaining between them. CDR3 protein: CASSQRTANTGELFF. The CDR3 DNA is TGTGCCAGCAGCCAACGGACAGCGAACACCGGGGAGCTGTTTTTT. Filled out from reference TRBV3-1 and TRBJ2-2, the complete variable domain reads DTAVSQTPKYLVTQMGNDKSIKCEQNLGHDTMYWYKQDSKKFLKIMFSYNNKELIINETVPNRFSPKSPDKAHLNLHINSLELGDSAVYFCASSQRTANTGELFFGEGSRLTVL.

This clonotype was recorded at least ten times. This chain joins TRBV4-2 and TRBJ1-1; no clear D gene. There are 14 residues in the CDR3. The germline V gene encodes CDR1 LGHNA and CDR2 YNFKEQ. Trimming cost V 2 bases and J 4 bases, with 11 bases left between them. CDR3 protein: CASSQPSSGTEAFF. The CDR3 bases are TGTGCCAGCAGCCAACCGAGTTCGGGCACTGAAGCTTTCTTT.

This clonotype was recorded at least ten times. The J gene is TRBJ2-7, the V gene TRBV20-1; 7 bases align to TRBD1. V was pared by 4 bases and J by 6 bases, with 12 bases of the junction left unmatched. The V gene's germline CDR1 is DFQATT and CDR2 SNEGSKA (reference sequence). This CDR3 has 14 residues. The CDR3 DNA follows: TGCAGTGCTACGATCGGGACAGCCGTTCCCGAGCAGTACTTC. Its protein is CSATIGTAVPEQYF.

Points on this clonotype: Germline and junction disagree at one end, which may indicate a read error. The rearrangement joins TRBV7-9 to TRBJ1-4, with D unresolved. The V gene's germline CDR1 is SEHNR and CDR2 FQNEAQ (reference sequence). This CDR3 is 12 amino acids long. The CDR3 DNA reads TGTGCCAGCAGCTCAGTCCGTGAAAAACGGTTTTTT. It translates to CASSSVREKRFF.

In this sample, this clonotype turned up a few times. The chain recombines TRBV19 with TRBJ2-1; the D is unclear. CDR1 and CDR2 (germline): LNHDA, SQIVND (reference sequence). CDR3 size: 15 residues. With 5 bases removed from V and 3 bases from J, the gap between germline ends came to 14 bases. CDR3 sequence: CASSPPGLHYNEQFF. As DNA, the CDR3 is TGTGCCAGTAGTCCTCCCGGGCTCCACTACAATGAGCAGTTCTTC.

This chain uses TRBV9 with TRBJ2-1; weak D call: TRBD2 (5 bases). This CDR3 contains 15 residues. The germline gives CDR1 SGDLS, CDR2 YYNGEE. V lost 2 bases, J lost 0 bases, and 9 bases lay in between. CDR3 DNA sequence: TGTGCCAGCAGCGTTTCGGGAAGCTCCTACAATGAGCAGTTCTTC. This encodes CASSVSGSSYNEQFF.

This clonotype was seen ten or more times. The V call is TRBV4-2, the J call TRBJ2-1, with 9 bases matching TRBD2. The CDR3 spans 17 residues. V shed 0 bases, J shed 4 bases, and the junction held 7 bases outside the gene matches. The germline V gene encodes CDR1 LGHNA and CDR2 YNFKEQ. In DNA form, the CDR3 reads TGTGCCAGCAGCCAAGATAGGCGGGGGGGCCTATACAATGAGCAGTTCTTC. As protein: CASSQDRRGGLYNEQFF.

This clonotype was found many times. V is TRBV5-1 and J is TRBJ2-7, with 7 bases matching TRBD1. The CDR3 sequence is 13 residues long. The V gene's germline CDR1 is SGHRS and CDR2 YFSETQ. V shed 4 bases and J 2 bases; nucleotides not matched to a gene: 3. As DNA, the CDR3 is TGCGCCAGCAGCACGGGGACAGCCTACGAGCAGTACTTC. This encodes CASSTGTAYEQYF.

This clonotype has at least ten counts. The chain recombines TRBV7-2 with TRBJ2-5; 8 positions agree with TRBD2. Per germline, CDR1 SGHTA and CDR2 FQGNSA. The CDR3 has 15 residues. V lost 1 base to trimming and J lost 5 bases; unmatched junction nucleotides: 6. CDR3 sequence reads: CASSLGRGARETQYF. CDR3 sequence (DNA): TGTGCCAGCAGCTTAGGGCGGGGGGCTCGGGAGACCCAGTACTTC. Together with reference TRBV7-2 and TRBJ2-5, the CDR3 gives the full variable domain: GAGVSQSPSNKVTEKGKDVELRCDPISGHTALYWYRQSLGQGLEFLIYFQGNSAPDKSGLPSDRFSAERTGGSVSTLTIQRTQQEDSAVYLCASSLGRGARETQYFGPGTRLLVL.

Only a few counts were recorded for this clonotype. J is TRBJ1-2 and V is TRBV12-3 or TRBV12-4, with D possibly matching TRBD1 (5 bases). V was cut by 1 base and J by 7 bases, with 10 bases left in between. This CDR3 is 13 amino acids long. CDR3 DNA sequence: TGTGCCAGCAGTTTAGGAGGGGACCTTGGCTACACCTTC. Translation: CASSLGGDLGYTF.

This CDR3 is CASNNPGGPNTEAFF. CDR3 DNA sequence: TGTGCCAGCAATAACCCAGGGGGCCCGAACACTGAAGCTTTCTTT. V gene TRBV7-9 combines with J gene TRBJ1-1, with TRBD1 matching over 8 bases. V was pared by 7 bases and J by 1 base, with 8 bases of the junction left unmatched. This CDR3 is built from 15 residues. The germline V gene has CDR1 SEHNR and CDR2 FQNEAQ (reference sequence).

In its sample, this clonotype was seen many times. The chain couples TRBV5-1 to TRBJ1-1; tentatively, D is TRBD1 (5 bases). Deletions cut 2 bases from V and 7 bases from J, with 9 bases between. Germline V gives CDR1 SGHRS, CDR2 YFSETQ. This CDR3 comprises 12 residues. The CDR3 bases are TGCGCCAGCAGCTTAGGGGACTTTGAAGCTTTCTTT. This encodes CASSLGDFEAFF.

This chain connects TRBV10-2 to TRBJ2-2; TRBD2 matches at 10 bases. The CDR3 is made up of 17 amino acids. Trimming cost V 7 bases and J 0 bases; bases outside gene matches: 8. Germline V gene lookup returns CDR1 WSHSY and CDR2 SAAADI. The CDR3 nucleotides read TGCGCCAGCATAGGAAAGCGGGGGGGCTCGAACACCGGGGAGCTGTTTTTT. This encodes CASIGKRGGSNTGELFF.

This clonotype was counted a few times. This chain joins TRBV10-3 and TRBJ2-5; D gene ambiguous. The CDR3 length is 11 residues. Deletions cut 11 bases from V and 5 bases from J, with 12 bases between. Germline V gives CDR1 ENHRY, CDR2 SYGVKD. The CDR3 DNA is TGTGCCTCGGGTCCGCCGGAGACCCAGTACTTC. It yields the protein CASGPPETQYF.